This T cell receptor beta chain emerged from a study of blood T cell repertoires in COVID-19. In the study overall: COVID-19 samples, acute and convalescent, were from the United States, Italy and Spain.

This CDR3 region has 16 residues. Unmatched junction bases numbered 7, after V lost 4 bases and J lost 0 bases. The germline V gene has CDR1 SGHKS and CDR2 YYEKEE (reference sequence). Authors' analysis steps: Estimation of nucleated cell counts was performed using reference gene primer amplification. Sequenced by immunoSEQ multiplex PCR; TCRdb stores in-frame clones only, minus some. V and J calls and clone size are as listed in that table; D and trimming were resolved from the DNA. Found here are around 620,000 clones, 75% to 90% of them singletons; the top ten hold around 0.3%. The sequenced sample was peripheral blood. The chain is built from TRBV5-5 and TRBJ1-2, with 9 bases lining up with TRBD1. This clonotype was obtained from a woman younger than 35 with acute or convalescent COVID-19. The CDR3 bases are TGTGCCAGCAGCGAAGGATACAGGGGGCCTAACTATGGCTACACCTTC. Translated: CASSEGYRGPNYGYTF.